The 12 T cell receptor beta chains listed next were all sequenced from one sample in a study of cytomegalovirus exposure and HLA in healthy donors (TCRdb year 2017). Library preparation used the immunoSEQ multiplex PCR assay. For the multiplex PCR, a mixture combining 60 forward primers for TCR Vbeta segments and 13 reverse primers for TCR Jbeta segments was used. Sourced from immuneACCESS, this table was stored by TCRdb with only in-frame sequences that have V and J called. A share of the clones is absent; for the studies checked, an unresolved V gene accounts for under half, and the remainder has no known explanation. The sample data list some 150,000 clones, and 72% of these were observed just once. The top ten clones comprise about 2.5% of the sample. Sequencing was performed on PBMCs. Receptors originate from a human donor in good health.

In its sample, this clone was seen a few times. The genes are TRBV9 and TRBJ2-1; 9 bases align to TRBD1. The J segment lost 5 bases and the V segment lost 0 bases, leaving 3 bases of the junction unmatched. The CDR3 runs to 15 residues. CDR1 SGDLS and CDR2 YYNGEE come from the germline V gene. CDR3 in DNA: TGTGCCAGCAGCGTAGGGGGGACAGGGAACAATGAGCAGTTCTTC. It is translated as CASSVGGTGNNEQFF.

This chain links TRBV19 with TRBJ1-2; TRBD1 agrees at 7 bases. V was pared by 5 bases and J by 3 bases, with 3 bases of the junction left unmatched. Per the germline V gene, CDR1 is LNHDA and CDR2 is SQIVND (reference sequence). The length of the CDR3 is 13 residues. CDR3 sequence: CASSSGTDYGYTF. In DNA form, the CDR3 reads TGTGCCAGTAGTTCCGGGACAGACTATGGCTACACCTTC.

The V and J genes are TRBV5-1 and TRBJ2-2; 11 bases fit TRBD1. V was pared by 0 bases and J by 4 bases, with 5 bases of the junction left unmatched. Germline assignment: CDR1 SGHRS and CDR2 YFSETQ. This CDR3 is built from 17 residues. The CDR3 DNA reads as TGCGCCAGCAGCTTGGCCGGTGGGACAGGGGGCACCGGGGAGCTGTTTTTT. Translated: CASSLAGGTGGTGELFF.

This chain connects TRBV7-9 to TRBJ2-3, with 10 positions matching TRBD1. The CDR3 covers 14 residues. CDR1 is SEHNR, CDR2 FQNEAQ, per germline (reference sequence). V shed 5 bases and J 5 bases; nucleotides not matched to a gene: 4. In nucleotides, the CDR3 is TGTGCCAGCAGCCATGGACAGGGGGAAGATACGCAGTATTTT. Amino acid sequence: CASSHGQGEDTQYF.

A word on this clone: Other DNA sequences in the same sample also yield this CDR3. J is TRBJ2-3 and V is TRBV19, with a weak D call TRBD2 (6 bases). This CDR3 region has 15 residues. Per the germline V gene, CDR1 is LNHDA and CDR2 is SQIVND (reference sequence). The V end was cut by 3 bases, the J end by 3 bases, with 13 bases between. DNA of the CDR3: TGTGCCAGTAGTATCGGGGCGGGGTCGACAGATACGCAGTATTTT. This encodes CASSIGAGSTDTQYF.

The rearrangement joins TRBV18 to TRBJ2-7; 7 bases fit TRBD1. Germline V CDR1 and CDR2: KGHSH, LQKENI. The V segment lost 1 base and the J segment 5 bases; nucleotides outside the gene matches: 8. The CDR3 is made up of 15 amino acids. The CDR3 loop reads CASSPLETGWNEQYF. CDR3 DNA: TGTGCCAGCTCACCACTTGAGACAGGGTGGAACGAGCAGTACTTC.

This chain uses TRBV19 with TRBJ1-4; 8 bases map to TRBD1. The V gene's germline CDR1 is LNHDA and CDR2 SQIVND (reference sequence). The junction had 5 bases not matched to a gene; V was cut back by 1 base and J by 4 bases. This CDR3 has 16 residues. The DNA for the CDR3 is TGTGCCAGTAGTATAGGGGGGACAGGTTTTAATGAAAAACTGTTTTTT. This encodes CASSIGGTGFNEKLFF. Looking up the rest from reference TRBV19 and TRBJ1-4 gives the full variable domain: DGGITQSPKYLFRKEGQNVTLSCEQNLNHDAMYWYRQDPGQGLRLIYYSQIVNDFQKGDIAEGYSVSREKKESFPLTVTSAQKNPTAFYLCASSIGGTGFNEKLFFGSGTQLSVL.

The chain has TRBV6-1 and TRBJ1-2; weak D call: TRBD1 (5 bases). Germline V gene lookup returns CDR1 MNHNS and CDR2 SASEGT. CDR3 length: 15 amino acids. V was pared by 4 bases and J by 2 bases, with 14 bases between. CDR3 residues: CASSAQGPGNYGYTF. In DNA, the CDR3 is TGTGCCAGCAGTGCACAAGGGCCAGGGAACTATGGCTACACCTTC.

The chain combines TRBV29-1 with TRBJ1-6, with TRBD1 as a possible D gene (6 bases). The CDR3 has 15 residues. Trimming stripped 5 bases from V and 7 bases from J, with 18 bases between. From germline, CDR1 is SQVTM and CDR2 ANQGSEA. CDR3 sequence (DNA): TGCAGCGTTAGGCGGACAGCCGATTTCAATTCACCCCTCCACTTT. Translating it yields CSVRRTADFNSPLHF.

This clone has just a few counts. The chain employs TRBV6-1 and TRBJ1-1, with a weak D call TRBD1 (5 bases). CDR3 length: 14 amino acids. Per the germline V gene, CDR1 is MNHNS and CDR2 is SASEGT. V dropped 3 bases and J dropped 6 bases, with 14 bases sitting between them. CDR3 sequence reads: CASSDRQGFPEAFF. The CDR3 DNA reads TGTGCCAGCAGTGACCGTCAGGGATTCCCTGAAGCTTTCTTT.

This clone has a single count. Other DNA sequences in the sample encode the same CDR3. This chain connects TRBV19 to TRBJ1-2; 7 bases are shared with TRBD1. Per germline, CDR1 LNHDA and CDR2 SQIVND (reference sequence). Trimming at V came to 3 bases and at J to 3 bases, leaving 4 bases not matched to a gene. The CDR3 totals 14 residues. For the CDR3, the DNA is TGTGCCAGTAGTATGTGGACAGGCGACTATGGCTACACCTTC. Translated, it gives CASSMWTGDYGYTF.

This clone was seen only once. The gene calls are TRBV4-1 and TRBJ2-7; 11 nucleotides match TRBD2. The CDR3 extends over 19 amino acids. Unmatched junction bases numbered 10, after V lost 0 bases and J lost 0 bases. Germline-derived CDR1 and CDR2 are MGHRA and YSYEKL. The CDR3 DNA follows: TGCGCCAGCAGCCAAGAGAGGCTAGCGGGGGGCAGAAGCTCCTACGAGCAGTACTTC. Translating gives CASSQERLAGGRSSYEQYF.